Listed here are 30 T cell receptor beta chains from one sample, sequenced in a study of T cells after yellow fever vaccination. One entry per CDR3 protein results from TCRdb running MiXCR on the 5' RACE reads. Of 400,000 to 450,000 distinct CDR3 sequences in the sample, about 19% were seen once. Sequenced here: PBMCs, sampled before the yellow fever booster vaccination. The receptors shown here come from a man younger than 35 who received the YFV17D yellow fever vaccine.

The chain uses TRBV5-4 and TRBJ1-2; 10 nucleotides agree with TRBD1. V shed 4 bases, J shed 2 bases, and the junction held 2 bases outside the gene matches. CDR1 is SGHNT and CDR2 is YYREEE in the germline V gene (reference sequence). This CDR3 has 14 amino acids. CDR3 sequence (DNA): TGTGCCAGCAGCCAGGACAGGGGGAACTATGGCTACACCTTC. This encodes CASSQDRGNYGYTF.

This clonotype has more than one count but fewer than ten. The chain is built from TRBV19 and TRBJ1-1, with D hard to call. Trimming stripped 3 bases from V and 1 base from J, with 6 bases between. Germline V lookup: CDR1 LNHDA, CDR2 SQIVND (reference sequence). CDR3 size: 13 residues. CDR3 in DNA: TGTGCCAGTAGTATTATGGAGAACACTGAAGCTTTCTTT. Amino acid sequence: CASSIMENTEAFF.

This clonotype showed up just once. V gene TRBV7-9 combines with J gene TRBJ2-4; possibly TRBD2 for D (5 bases). The CDR3 length is 13 residues. Germline CDR1 is SEHNR and CDR2 is FQNEAQ (reference sequence). V was trimmed by 4 bases and J by 9 bases, leaving 13 bases between them. The DNA of the CDR3 is TGTGCCAGCAGCTGGACGGGAAGTGGCATTCAGTACTTC. Translating gives CASSWTGSGIQYF. Filled out from reference TRBV7-9 and TRBJ2-4, the complete variable domain reads DTGVSQNPRHKITKRGQNVTFRCDPISEHNRLYWYRQTLGQGPEFLTYFQNEAQLEKSRLLSDRFSAERPKGSFSTLEIQRTEQGDSAMYLCASSWTGSGIQYFGAGTRLSVL.

The V call is TRBV2, the J call TRBJ2-5; D may match TRBD1 or TRBD2 (5 bases each). Germline assignment: CDR1 SNHLY and CDR2 FYNNEI. This CDR3 is built from 13 residues. V was clipped by 11 bases and J by 9 bases, with 22 bases between them. DNA of the CDR3: TGTGCCGTTAAAGGTTGGGACCTCGGGGCCCAGTACTTC. This sequence encodes CAVKGWDLGAQYF.

This clonotype was found a few times. J is TRBJ1-4 and V is TRBV7-9; 7 nucleotides agree with TRBD1. Germline V CDR1 and CDR2: SEHNR, FQNEAQ (reference sequence). The V gene end was trimmed by 5 bases and the J gene end by 0 bases; junction bases not matched to a gene: 9. This CDR3 region has 17 residues. CDR3: CASSLSGGAATNEKLFF. The CDR3 DNA follows: TGTGCCAGCAGCCTCTCAGGGGGGGCGGCAACTAATGAAAAACTGTTTTTT.

This clonotype was recorded a few times. This sequence joins TRBV4-2 and TRBJ2-7; no reliable D call. With 3 bases removed from V and 3 bases from J, the gap between germline ends came to 18 bases. CDR3 size: 16 residues. Germline lookup yields CDR1 LGHNA and CDR2 YNFKEQ. DNA of the CDR3: TGTGCCAGCAGCCAGGTGGACGGACGGCCTCTCTACGAGCAGTACGTC. This sequence encodes CASSQVDGRPLYEQYV.

Only a few counts were recorded for this clonotype. The chain joins TRBV20-1 to TRBJ2-5, with 14 bases fitting TRBD2. The CDR3 is made up of 15 amino acids. CDR1 DFQATT and CDR2 SNEGSKA come from the germline V gene (reference sequence). Trimming removed 5 bases from V and 3 bases from J; junction bases left unmatched: 5. In nucleotides, the CDR3 is TGCAGTGCTTGGACTAGCGGGGGGCTGGAAGAGACCCAGTACTTC. It specifies CSAWTSGGLEETQYF.

This sequence joins TRBV2 and TRBJ1-2; 10 bases fit TRBD1. V shed 9 bases, J shed 3 bases, and the junction held 13 bases outside the gene matches. The length of the CDR3 is 16 residues. Germline CDR1 and CDR2: SNHLY and FYNNEI. The CDR3 DNA follows: TGTGCCAGGAACCGGGACAGGGGAGTAAAGGACTATGGCTACACCTTC. Its protein is CARNRDRGVKDYGYTF.

CDR3 region: CASSERGDRVKGYTF. CDR3 nucleotide sequence: TGTGCCAGCAGCGAAAGGGGGGACAGGGTAAAGGGCTACACCTTC. The rearrangement uses TRBV7-2 and TRBJ1-2; 9 bases fit TRBD1. From germline, CDR1 is SGHTA and CDR2 FQGNSA. Unmatched junction bases numbered 12, after V lost 5 bases and J lost 8 bases. The CDR3 has 15 amino acids.

This chain uses TRBV5-1 with TRBJ2-3; 7 nucleotides agree with TRBD1. Germline CDR1 SGHRS, CDR2 YFSETQ. The junction had 7 bases not matched to a gene; V was cut back by 0 bases and J by 9 bases. CDR3 length: 14 amino acids. In nucleotides, the CDR3 is TGCGCCAGCAGCTTGGAAGGGGGCGTAGGAACGCAGTATTTT. Translating it yields CASSLEGGVGTQYF.

In this sample, this clonotype turned up a few times. The chain combines TRBV4-3 with TRBJ2-5; D gene unclear. Trimming left V 4 bases short and J 3 bases short, with 24 bases between. In germline, CDR1 is LGHNA, CDR2 YSLEER. The CDR3 covers 18 residues. The CDR3 DNA sequence: TGCGCCAGCAGCCTCAAGGGTCCCTGGGCGGAAAAAGAAGAGACCCAGTACTTC. It specifies CASSLKGPWAEKEETQYF.

This clonotype came up a few times. As DNA, the CDR3 is TGTGCCAGCAGCTCCGTTTGGAGCGAAGAGACCCAGTACTTC. Protein: CASSSVWSEETQYF. This sequence joins TRBV7-2 and TRBJ2-5, with D hard to call. This CDR3 region has 14 residues. Looked up from germline, CDR1 is SGHTA and CDR2 is FQGNSA. The germline V and J ends were trimmed by 4 bases and 3 bases, with 12 bases remaining between them.

This clonotype occurred many times. V gene TRBV4-1 combines with J gene TRBJ2-7, with D possibly being TRBD2 (5 bases). The CDR3 loop spans 12 amino acids. The V end was cut by 1 base, the J end by 6 bases, with 7 bases between. Germline V gene lookup returns CDR1 MGHRA and CDR2 YSYEKL. The CDR3 loop reads CASSQAGGEQYV. The CDR3 nucleotides are TGCGCCAGCAGCCAAGCCGGAGGCGAGCAGTACGTC.

This chain connects TRBV7-8 to TRBJ2-1; 7 bases are shared with TRBD2. J lost 1 base, V lost 0 bases, and 9 bases had no gene match. This CDR3 has 18 amino acids. Germline values: CDR1 SGHVS, CDR2 FQNEAQ. In DNA form, the CDR3 reads TGTGCCAGCAGCTTAGCGGGGGGGTGGGTAGATTCCTACAATGAGCAGTTCTTC. Translated: CASSLAGGWVDSYNEQFF.

This clonotype was observed a few times. The rearrangement uses TRBV7-2 and TRBJ2-5; the D gene is possibly TRBD1 (5 bases). CDR3 length equals 13 residues. Looked up from germline, CDR1 is SGHTA and CDR2 is FQGNSA. The V gene lost 5 bases and the J gene lost 5 bases, with 12 bases spanning the gap. The CDR3 bases are TGTGCCAGCAGCCTGACCAGGGCGGAGACCCAGTACTTC. Its protein product is CASSLTRAETQYF.

The chain combines TRBV4-2 with TRBJ2-5; the D gene is possibly TRBD2 (7 bases). V lost 4 bases and J 4 bases, leaving 16 bases between the germline ends. CDR3 size: 15 residues. Germline V gene sequence: CDR1 LGHNA, CDR2 YNFKEQ. The CDR3 region has the DNA TGTGCCAGCAGCCGGGGCGGGGGCCTTTTAGAGACCCAGTACTTC. Protein product: CASSRGGGLLETQYF.

The chain uses TRBV7-2 and TRBJ2-2; 12 bases agree with TRBD1. The germline gives CDR1 SGHTA, CDR2 FQGNSA. This CDR3 has 16 amino acids. After removal of 3 bases from V and 4 bases from J, the junction contained 3 bases not matched to a gene. The CDR3 coding sequence is TGTGCCAGCAGCTTGGGACAGGGGGCGGGCACCGGGGAGCTGTTTTTT. Its translation is CASSLGQGAGTGELFF.

The chain employs TRBV20-1 and TRBJ2-1, with 8 bases fitting TRBD2. Germline V gene data show CDR1 as DFQATT and CDR2 as SNEGSKA (reference sequence). Unmatched junction bases numbered 6, after V lost 1 base and J lost 13 bases. The CDR3 contains 12 residues. DNA for the CDR3: TGCAGTGCTAGAGGCCCGGGACTAGATCAGTTCTTC. Encoded protein: CSARGPGLDQFF.

The V and J genes are TRBV6-2 or TRBV6-3 and TRBJ2-7; 10 bases are shared with TRBD1. The V and J ends lost 6 bases and 1 base, in that order; junction bases with no gene match: 6. Germline loops: CDR1 MNHEY, CDR2 SVGEGT. CDR3 length: 15 amino acids. CDR3 bases: TGTGCCAGCAGACCTCTGGGACAGGGGTCCTACGAGCAGTACTTC. Translated, it gives CASRPLGQGSYEQYF.

The chain is built from TRBV4-1 and TRBJ2-3, with D tentatively TRBD2 (6 bases). V gave up 4 bases and J gave up 3 bases, with 14 bases separating them. Germline V gene sequence: CDR1 MGHRA, CDR2 YSYEKL. The CDR3 extends over 15 amino acids. This chain's CDR3 is CASSPRARGTDTQYF. CDR3 coding DNA: TGCGCCAGCAGCCCCCGAGCACGGGGGACAGATACGCAGTATTTT.

This clonotype showed up many times. The rearrangement links TRBV5-1 to TRBJ2-3, with D perhaps matching TRBD1 (5 bases). V was pared by 4 bases and J by 1 base, with 16 bases between. Germline-derived CDR1 and CDR2 are SGHRS and YFSETQ. This CDR3 contains 16 residues. CDR3 sequence (DNA): TGCGCCAGCAGCGGTTCAGCAGGGATGGGCACAGATACGCAGTATTTT. Translation: CASSGSAGMGTDTQYF.

This clonotype turned up a few times. The chain uses TRBV4-1 and TRBJ2-5, with D tentatively TRBD2 (6 bases). Germline CDR1 and CDR2: MGHRA and YSYEKL. The CDR3 has 14 amino acids. Deletions cut 4 bases from V and 9 bases from J, with 18 bases between. The CDR3: CASSPPGGLNPQYF. In DNA, the CDR3 is TGCGCCAGCAGCCCCCCTGGGGGGTTGAATCCCCAGTACTTC.

V gene TRBV7-7 combines with J gene TRBJ2-1, with 8 bases that match TRBD2. The V segment lost 5 bases and the J segment 7 bases; nucleotides outside the gene matches: 10. Germline CDR1 is SSHAT and CDR2 is FNYEAQ (reference sequence). The CDR3 is made up of 15 amino acids. The CDR3 sequence: CASSPGTSPANEQFF. As DNA, the CDR3 is TGTGCCAGCAGCCCTGGGACTAGTCCGGCAAATGAGCAGTTCTTC.

In this sample, this clonotype turned up many times. CDR3 sequence reads: CASCQGGTYNSPLHF. In nucleotides, the CDR3 is TGTGCCAGCTGCCAGGGGGGAACTTATAATTCACCCCTCCACTTT. The rearrangement links TRBV6-1 to TRBJ1-6, with TRBD1 matching over 7 bases. The germline CDR1 and CDR2 sequences are MNHNS and SASEGT. The CDR3 runs to 15 residues. Germline trimming cut 8 bases from V and 4 bases from J; bases unmatched to any gene: 8.

The chain uses TRBV12-3 or TRBV12-4 and TRBJ2-1, with 9 bases lining up with TRBD2. Unmatched junction bases numbered 21, after V lost 6 bases and J lost 12 bases. This CDR3 region has 17 residues. CDR3: CASSLPVGTSPLDAQFF. The CDR3 bases are TGTGCCAGCAGCTTACCGGTCGGGACTAGCCCACTAGATGCGCAGTTCTTC.

This chain connects TRBV20-1 to TRBJ2-7; the D is unclear. From germline, CDR1 is DFQATT and CDR2 SNEGSKA (reference sequence). This CDR3 is built from 13 residues. Trimming stripped 0 bases from V and 6 bases from J, with 12 bases between. In DNA form, the CDR3 reads TGCAGTGCTAGAGAGGCCCCATGGGCCGAGCAGTACGTC. It codes for CSAREAPWAEQYV.

A few counts support this clonotype. V and J are TRBV6-5 and TRBJ2-6; TRBD2 matches at 8 bases. Germline V CDR1 and CDR2: MNHEY, SVGAGI. This CDR3 contains 19 residues. Trimming cost V 0 bases and J 0 bases; bases outside gene matches: 7. In DNA, the CDR3 is TGTGCCAGCAGTTACTCGGGGAAGCGGGGGACCTCTGGGGCCAACGTCCTGACTTTC. Amino acids: CASSYSGKRGTSGANVLTF.

The chain carries TRBV4-3 and TRBJ1-1, with D perhaps TRBD1 (5 bases). V was shortened by 4 bases and J by 4 bases, with 16 bases between the two germline ends. The CDR3 sequence is 15 residues long. CDR1 is LGHNA and CDR2 is YSLEER in the germline V gene. CDR3 loop: CASSLQGRAGTEAFF. CDR3 bases: TGCGCCAGCAGCCTCCAGGGTAGGGCGGGCACTGAAGCTTTCTTT.

Many counts were recorded for this clonotype. This chain connects TRBV5-1 to TRBJ2-3, with a tentative D call TRBD2 (6 bases). The CDR3 is made up of 14 amino acids. The germline V and J ends were trimmed by 5 bases and 4 bases, with 14 bases remaining between them. Per the germline V gene, CDR1 is SGHRS and CDR2 is YFSETQ. CDR3 coding DNA: TGCGCCAGCAGGGCAGCGGGCGGAGCAGATACGCAGTATTTT. This translates into CASRAAGGADTQYF.

V gene TRBV9 combines with J gene TRBJ1-2; D is uncertain. V shed 3 bases and J shed 8 bases, with 11 bases lying between them. CDR1 SGDLS and CDR2 YYNGEE come from the germline V gene. The length of the CDR3 is 12 residues. The CDR3 here is CASSGLQLGYTF. CDR3 DNA: TGTGCCAGCAGCGGACTCCAACTGGGCTACACCTTC.